This record covers a single T cell receptor (beta chain). What it recognizes is unknown. PCR involved 60 Vbeta and 13 Jbeta primers. TCRdb keeps only in-frame clones here, not all; method: immunoSEQ multiplex PCR. This table holds about 68,000 clones, 75% to 85% found once. The entry originates in a study of cytomegalovirus exposure and HLA in healthy donors. Findings of the study overall: Common viral pathogens seemed, in a later analysis, to connect with several of the most significant clusters.

This CDR3 is built from 13 residues. The germline V gene has CDR1 MDHEN and CDR2 SYDVKM. V lost 5 bases and J lost 8; bases outside the gene matches: 5. The sequencing input was PBMCs. The sequence came from a human donor in good health. The rearrangement links TRBV28 to TRBJ2-2, with 7 bases aligning to TRBD1. The CDR3 DNA reads TGTGCCAGCAGTCCCCGGGACAGAGGGGAGCTGTTTTTT. It encodes CASSPRDRGELFF.